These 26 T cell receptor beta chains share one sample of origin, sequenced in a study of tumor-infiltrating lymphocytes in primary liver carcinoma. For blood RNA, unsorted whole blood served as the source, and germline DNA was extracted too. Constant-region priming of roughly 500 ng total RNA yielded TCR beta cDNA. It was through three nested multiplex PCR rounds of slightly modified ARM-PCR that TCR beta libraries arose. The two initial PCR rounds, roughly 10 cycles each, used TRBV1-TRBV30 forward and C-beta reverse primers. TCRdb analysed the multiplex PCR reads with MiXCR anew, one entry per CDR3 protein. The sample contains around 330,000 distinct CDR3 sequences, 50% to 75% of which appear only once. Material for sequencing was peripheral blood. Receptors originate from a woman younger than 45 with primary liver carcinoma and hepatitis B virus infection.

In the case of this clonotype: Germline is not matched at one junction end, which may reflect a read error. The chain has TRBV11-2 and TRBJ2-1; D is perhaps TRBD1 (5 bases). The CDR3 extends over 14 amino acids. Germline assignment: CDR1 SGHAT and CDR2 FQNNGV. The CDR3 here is CASSLSGGQREQFF. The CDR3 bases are TGTGCAAGCAGCTTATCGGGCGGACAAAGGGAGCAGTTCTTC.

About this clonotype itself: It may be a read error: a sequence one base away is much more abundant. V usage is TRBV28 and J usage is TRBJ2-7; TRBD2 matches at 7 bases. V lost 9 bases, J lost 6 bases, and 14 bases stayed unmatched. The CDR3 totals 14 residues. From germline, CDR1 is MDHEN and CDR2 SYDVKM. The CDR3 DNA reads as TGTGCCAGGGGCATTCGCGGGAGAGAAGCCGAGCAGTACTTC. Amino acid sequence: CARGIRGREAEQYF.

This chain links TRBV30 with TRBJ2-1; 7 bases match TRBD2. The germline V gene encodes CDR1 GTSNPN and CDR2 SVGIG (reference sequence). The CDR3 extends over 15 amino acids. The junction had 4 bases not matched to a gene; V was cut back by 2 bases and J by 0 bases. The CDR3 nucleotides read TGTGCCTGGAGTCCACTAGCGTTCTCCTACAATGAGCAGTTCTTC. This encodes CAWSPLAFSYNEQFF.

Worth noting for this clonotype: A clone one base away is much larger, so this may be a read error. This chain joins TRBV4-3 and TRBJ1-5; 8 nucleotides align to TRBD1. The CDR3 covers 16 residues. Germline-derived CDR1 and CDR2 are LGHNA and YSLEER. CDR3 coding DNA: TGTGCCAGCAGCCAGGGTGGACAGGGAGGAAATCAGTCCCAGCATTTT. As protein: CASSQGGQGGNQSQHF.

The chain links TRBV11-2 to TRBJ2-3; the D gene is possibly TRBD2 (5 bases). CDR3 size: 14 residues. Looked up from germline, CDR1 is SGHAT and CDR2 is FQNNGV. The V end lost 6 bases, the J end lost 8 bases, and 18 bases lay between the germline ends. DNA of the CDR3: TGTGCCAGCAGATTGGTGGACTCAGATTTTACGCAGTATTTT. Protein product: CASRLVDSDFTQYF.

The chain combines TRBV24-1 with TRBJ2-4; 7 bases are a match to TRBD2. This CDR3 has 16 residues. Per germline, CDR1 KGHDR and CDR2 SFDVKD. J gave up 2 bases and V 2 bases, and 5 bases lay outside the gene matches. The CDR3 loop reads CATSDSREWSKNIQYF. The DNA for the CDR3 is TGTGCCACCAGTGATTCGCGGGAGTGGTCCAAAAACATTCAGTACTTC.

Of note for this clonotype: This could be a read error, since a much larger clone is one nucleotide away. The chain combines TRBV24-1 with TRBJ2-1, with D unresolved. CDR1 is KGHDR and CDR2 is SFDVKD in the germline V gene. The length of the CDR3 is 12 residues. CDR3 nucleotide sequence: TGTGCCATCAGTGGACGGATCAATGAGCAGTTCTTC. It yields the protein CAISGRINEQFF.

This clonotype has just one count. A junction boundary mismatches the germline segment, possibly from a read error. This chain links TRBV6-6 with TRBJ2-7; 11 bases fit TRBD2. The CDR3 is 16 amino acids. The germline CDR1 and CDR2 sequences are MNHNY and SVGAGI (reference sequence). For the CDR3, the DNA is TGTGCCAGCAGTTACCCCGGACTAGCGGGTCCCTACAAGCAGTACTTC. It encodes CASSYPGLAGPYKQYF.

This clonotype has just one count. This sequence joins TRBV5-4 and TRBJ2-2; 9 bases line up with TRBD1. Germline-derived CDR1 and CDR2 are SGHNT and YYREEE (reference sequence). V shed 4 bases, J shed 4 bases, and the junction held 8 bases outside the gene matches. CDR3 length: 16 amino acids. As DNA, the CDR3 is TGTGCCAGCAGCCACCCCGGACAGGGGTCCACCGGGGAGCTGTTTTTT. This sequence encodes CASSHPGQGSTGELFF. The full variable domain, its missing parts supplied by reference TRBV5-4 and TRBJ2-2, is ETGVTQSPTHLIKTRGQQVTLRCSSQSGHNTVSWYQQALGQGPQFIFQYYREEENGRGNFPPRFSGLQFPNYSSELNVNALELDDSALYLCASSHPGQGSTGELFFGEGSRLTVL.

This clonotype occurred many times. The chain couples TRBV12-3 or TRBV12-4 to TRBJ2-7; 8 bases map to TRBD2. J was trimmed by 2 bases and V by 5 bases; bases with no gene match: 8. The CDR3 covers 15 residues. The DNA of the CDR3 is TGTGCCAGCAGTGTCTCCGGGGGGGGGGCCTACGAGCAGTACTTC. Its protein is CASSVSGGGAYEQYF.

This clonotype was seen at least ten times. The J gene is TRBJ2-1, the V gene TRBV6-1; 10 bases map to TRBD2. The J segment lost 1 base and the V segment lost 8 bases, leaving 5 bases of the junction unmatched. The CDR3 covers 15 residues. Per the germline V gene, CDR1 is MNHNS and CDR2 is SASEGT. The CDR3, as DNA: TGTGCCAGCGGGACTAGCGCATGGTCCTACAATGAGCAGTTCTTC. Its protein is CASGTSAWSYNEQFF.

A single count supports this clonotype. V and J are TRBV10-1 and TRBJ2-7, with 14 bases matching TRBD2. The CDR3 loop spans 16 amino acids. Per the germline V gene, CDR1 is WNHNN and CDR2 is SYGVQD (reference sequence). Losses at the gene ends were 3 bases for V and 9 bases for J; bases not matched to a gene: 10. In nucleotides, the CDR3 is TGCGCCAGCAGTGAAGGGACTAGCGGGAGAGGTCACGTGCAGTACTTC. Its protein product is CASSEGTSGRGHVQYF.

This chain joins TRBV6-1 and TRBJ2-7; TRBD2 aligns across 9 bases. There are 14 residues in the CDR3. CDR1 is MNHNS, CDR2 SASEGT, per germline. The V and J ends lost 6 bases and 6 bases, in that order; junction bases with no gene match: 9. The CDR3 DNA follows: TGTGCCAGCAGCCTAGCGGGGATAATCGGCGAGCAGTACTTC. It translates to CASSLAGIIGEQYF.

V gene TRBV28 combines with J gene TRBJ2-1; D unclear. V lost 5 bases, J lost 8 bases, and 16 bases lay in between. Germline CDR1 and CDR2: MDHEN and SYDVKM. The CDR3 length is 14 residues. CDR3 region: CASSPPRLSDEQFF. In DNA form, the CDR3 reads TGTGCCAGCAGTCCGCCTAGATTGAGCGATGAGCAGTTCTTC.

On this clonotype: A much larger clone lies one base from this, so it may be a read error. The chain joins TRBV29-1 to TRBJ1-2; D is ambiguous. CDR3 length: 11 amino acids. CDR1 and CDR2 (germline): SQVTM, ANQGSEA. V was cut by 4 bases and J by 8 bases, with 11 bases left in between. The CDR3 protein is CSVVKQYGYTF. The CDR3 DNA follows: TGCAGCGTTGTTAAGCAGTACGGCTACACCTTC.

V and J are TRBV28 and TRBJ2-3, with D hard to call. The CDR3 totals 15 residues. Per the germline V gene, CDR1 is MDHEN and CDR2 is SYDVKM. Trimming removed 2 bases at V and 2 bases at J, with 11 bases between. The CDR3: CASSLGWPPTDTQYF. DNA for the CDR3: TGTGCCAGCAGTTTAGGGTGGCCACCCACAGATACGCAGTATTTT.

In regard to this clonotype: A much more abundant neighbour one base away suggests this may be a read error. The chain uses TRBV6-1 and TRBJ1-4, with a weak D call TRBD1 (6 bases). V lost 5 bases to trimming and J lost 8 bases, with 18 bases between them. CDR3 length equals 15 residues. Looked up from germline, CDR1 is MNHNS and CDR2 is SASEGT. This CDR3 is CASSYAGQADEKLFF. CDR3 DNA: TGTGCCAGCAGTTACGCGGGACAAGCGGACGAAAAACTGTTTTTT.

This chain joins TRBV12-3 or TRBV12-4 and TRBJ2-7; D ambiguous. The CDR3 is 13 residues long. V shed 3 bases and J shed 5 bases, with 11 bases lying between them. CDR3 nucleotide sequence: TGTGCCAGCAGTTTTGCCCCCGGCGACGAGCAGTACTTC. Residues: CASSFAPGDEQYF.

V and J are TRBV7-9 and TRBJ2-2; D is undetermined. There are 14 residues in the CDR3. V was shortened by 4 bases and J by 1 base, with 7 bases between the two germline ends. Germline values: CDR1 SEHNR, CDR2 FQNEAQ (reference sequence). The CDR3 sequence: CASSSPGNTGELFF. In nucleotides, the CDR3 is TGTGCCAGCAGCTCCCCGGGGAACACCGGGGAGCTGTTTTTT.

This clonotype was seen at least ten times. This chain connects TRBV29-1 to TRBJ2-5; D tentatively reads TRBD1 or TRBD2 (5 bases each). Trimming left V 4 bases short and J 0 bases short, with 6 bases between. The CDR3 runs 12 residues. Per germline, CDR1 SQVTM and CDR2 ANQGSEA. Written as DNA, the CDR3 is TGCAGCGTTGGGGGGTACCAAGAGACCCAGTACTTC. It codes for CSVGGYQETQYF. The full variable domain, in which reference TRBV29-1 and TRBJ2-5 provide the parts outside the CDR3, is SAVISQKPSRDICQRGTSLTIQCQVDSQVTMMFWYRQQPGQSLTLIATANQGSEATYESGFVIDKFPISRPNLTFSTLTVSNMSPEDSSIYLCSVGGYQETQYFGPGTRLLVL.

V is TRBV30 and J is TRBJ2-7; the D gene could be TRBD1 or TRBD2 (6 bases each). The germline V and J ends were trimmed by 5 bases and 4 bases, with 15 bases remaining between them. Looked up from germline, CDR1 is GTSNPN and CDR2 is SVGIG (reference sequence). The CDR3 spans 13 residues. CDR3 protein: CAWQSKGGYEQYF. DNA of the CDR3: TGTGCCTGGCAATCGAAGGGGGGTTACGAGCAGTACTTC.

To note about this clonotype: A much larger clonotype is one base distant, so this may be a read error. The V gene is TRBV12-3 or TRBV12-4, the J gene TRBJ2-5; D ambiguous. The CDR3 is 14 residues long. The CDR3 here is CVSRRKGKVGTQYF. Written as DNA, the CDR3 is TGTGTCAGCAGGCGAAAAGGGAAGGTGGGGACCCAGTACTTC.

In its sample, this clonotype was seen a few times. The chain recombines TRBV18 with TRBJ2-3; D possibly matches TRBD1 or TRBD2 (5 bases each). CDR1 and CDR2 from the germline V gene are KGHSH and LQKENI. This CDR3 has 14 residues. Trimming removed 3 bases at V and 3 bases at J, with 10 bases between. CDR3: CASSPAGRTDTQYF. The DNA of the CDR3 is TGTGCCAGCTCACCGGCAGGGAGAACAGATACGCAGTATTTT. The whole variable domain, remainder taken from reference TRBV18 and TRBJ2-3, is NAGVMQNPRHLVRRRGQEARLRCSPMKGHSHVYWYRQLPEEGLKFMVYLQKENIIDESGMPKERFSAEFPKEGPSILRIQQVVRGDSAAYFCASSPAGRTDTQYFGPGTRLTVL.

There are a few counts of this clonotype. The CDR3 DNA follows: TGTGCCAGCAGCCCTAGCGGCCTAAAGGGGGTCGAGCAGTACTTC. This sequence encodes CASSPSGLKGVEQYF. This sequence joins TRBV7-2 and TRBJ2-7, with D tentatively TRBD2 (7 bases). This CDR3 is 15 amino acids long. Trimming left V 5 bases short and J 6 bases short, with 20 bases between. Germline-derived CDR1 and CDR2 are SGHTA and FQGNSA.

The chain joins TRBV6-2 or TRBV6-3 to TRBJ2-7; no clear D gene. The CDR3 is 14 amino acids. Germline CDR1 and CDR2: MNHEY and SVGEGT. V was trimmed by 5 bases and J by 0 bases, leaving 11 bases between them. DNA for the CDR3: TGTGCCAGCAGTAGGCCGGACGACTCCTACGAGCAGTACTTC. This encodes CASSRPDDSYEQYF.

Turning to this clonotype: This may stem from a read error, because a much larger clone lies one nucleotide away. The CDR3 coding sequence is TGCGCCAGCAGCCAAGCAGACGGGAACTATGGCTACACCTTC. It encodes CASSQADGNYGYTF. The genes are TRBV4-3 and TRBJ1-2; no reliable D call. Germline V gene data show CDR1 as LGHNA and CDR2 as YSLEER. The V gene lost 1 base and the J gene lost 2 bases, with 8 bases spanning the gap. The CDR3 length is 14 residues.